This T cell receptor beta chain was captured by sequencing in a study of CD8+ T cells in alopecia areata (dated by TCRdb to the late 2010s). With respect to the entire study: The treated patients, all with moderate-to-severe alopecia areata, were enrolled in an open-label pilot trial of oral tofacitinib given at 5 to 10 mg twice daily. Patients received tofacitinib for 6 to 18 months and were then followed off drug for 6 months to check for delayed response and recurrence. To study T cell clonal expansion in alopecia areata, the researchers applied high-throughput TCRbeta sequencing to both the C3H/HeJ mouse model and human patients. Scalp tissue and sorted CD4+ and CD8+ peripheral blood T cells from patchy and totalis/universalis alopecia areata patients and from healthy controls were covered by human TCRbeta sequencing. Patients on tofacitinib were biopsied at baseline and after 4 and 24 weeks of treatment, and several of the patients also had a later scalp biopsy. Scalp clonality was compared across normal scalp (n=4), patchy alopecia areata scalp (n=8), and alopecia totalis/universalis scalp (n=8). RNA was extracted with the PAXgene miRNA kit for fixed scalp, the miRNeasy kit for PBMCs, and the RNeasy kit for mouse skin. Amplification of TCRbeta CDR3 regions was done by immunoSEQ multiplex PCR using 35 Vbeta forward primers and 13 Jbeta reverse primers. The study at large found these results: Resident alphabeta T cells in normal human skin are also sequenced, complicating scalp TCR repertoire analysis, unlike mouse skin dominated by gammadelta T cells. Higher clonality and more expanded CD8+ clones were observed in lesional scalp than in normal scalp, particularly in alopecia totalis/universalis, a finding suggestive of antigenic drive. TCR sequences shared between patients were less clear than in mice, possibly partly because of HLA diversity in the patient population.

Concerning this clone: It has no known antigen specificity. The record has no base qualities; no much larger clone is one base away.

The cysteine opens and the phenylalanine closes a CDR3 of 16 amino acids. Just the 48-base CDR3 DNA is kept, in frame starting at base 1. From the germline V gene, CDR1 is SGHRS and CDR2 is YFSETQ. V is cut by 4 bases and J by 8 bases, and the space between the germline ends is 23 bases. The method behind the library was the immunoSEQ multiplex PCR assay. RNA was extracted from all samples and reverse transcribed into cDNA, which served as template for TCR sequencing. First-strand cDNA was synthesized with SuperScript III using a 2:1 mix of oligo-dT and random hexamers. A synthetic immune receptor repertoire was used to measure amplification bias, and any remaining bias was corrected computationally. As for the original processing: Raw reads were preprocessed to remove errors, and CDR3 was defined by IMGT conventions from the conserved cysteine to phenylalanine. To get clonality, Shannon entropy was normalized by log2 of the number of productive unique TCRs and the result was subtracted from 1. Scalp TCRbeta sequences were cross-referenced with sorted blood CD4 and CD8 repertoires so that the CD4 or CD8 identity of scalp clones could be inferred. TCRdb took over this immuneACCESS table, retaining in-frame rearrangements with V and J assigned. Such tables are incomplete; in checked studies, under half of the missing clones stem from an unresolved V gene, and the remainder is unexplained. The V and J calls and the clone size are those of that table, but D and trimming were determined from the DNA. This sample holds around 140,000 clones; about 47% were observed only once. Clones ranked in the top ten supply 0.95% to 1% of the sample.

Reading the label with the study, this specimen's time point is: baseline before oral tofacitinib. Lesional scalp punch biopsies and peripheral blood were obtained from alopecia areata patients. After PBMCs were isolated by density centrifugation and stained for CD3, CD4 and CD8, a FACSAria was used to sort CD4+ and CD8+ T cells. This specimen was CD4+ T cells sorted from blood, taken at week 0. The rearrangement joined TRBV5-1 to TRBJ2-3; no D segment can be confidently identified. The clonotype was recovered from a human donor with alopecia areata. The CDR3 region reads CASSPGDPALPVTQYF. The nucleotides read TGCGCCAGCAGCCCTGGGGATCCCGCGCTGCCAGTTACGCAGTATTTT. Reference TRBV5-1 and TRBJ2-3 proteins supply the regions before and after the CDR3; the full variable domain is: KAGVTQTPRYLIKTRGQQVTLSCSPISGHRSVSWYQQTPGQGLQFLFEYFSETQRNKGNFPGRFSGRQFSNSRSEMNVSTLELGDSALYLCASSPGDPALPVTQYFGPGTRLTVL.